This T cell receptor (beta chain) was sequenced during a study of OX40 agonist ivuxolimab in advanced cancers. The germline V and J ends were trimmed by 3 bases and 8 bases, with 16 bases remaining between them. This CDR3 region has 14 residues. CDR1 and CDR2 (germline): PRHDT, FYEKMQ (reference sequence). Notes on the study in general: Both blood CD4+ and CD8+ T cells showed clonal growth by week 6 at 0.1 to 3.0 mg/kg. Expanded clones tended on average to be more numerous among CD8+ T cells than CD4+. Some of the lowest clonal expansion was seen in partial responders at 0.1-3.0 mg/kg.

Repertoires were generated with immunoSEQ multiplex PCR, while TCRdb's copy carries only in-frame clones and drops some. Counted here are about 30,000 clones, 82% occurring once; the ten biggest clones make up approximately 20%. For this clone: Its cognate antigen is unknown.

Specimen: CD4+ or CD8+ T cells sorted from blood, collected in a trial of the OX40 agonist ivuxolimab. The V gene is TRBV13, the J gene TRBJ1-1; D may be TRBD1 (6 bases). The clonotype was recovered from an adult with an advanced solid tumor such as melanoma, head and neck, liver or kidney cancer. The CDR3 sequence: CASSFPGASPEAFF. CDR3 DNA sequence: TGTGCCAGCAGCTTCCCGGGGGCCTCTCCCGAAGCTTTCTTT.